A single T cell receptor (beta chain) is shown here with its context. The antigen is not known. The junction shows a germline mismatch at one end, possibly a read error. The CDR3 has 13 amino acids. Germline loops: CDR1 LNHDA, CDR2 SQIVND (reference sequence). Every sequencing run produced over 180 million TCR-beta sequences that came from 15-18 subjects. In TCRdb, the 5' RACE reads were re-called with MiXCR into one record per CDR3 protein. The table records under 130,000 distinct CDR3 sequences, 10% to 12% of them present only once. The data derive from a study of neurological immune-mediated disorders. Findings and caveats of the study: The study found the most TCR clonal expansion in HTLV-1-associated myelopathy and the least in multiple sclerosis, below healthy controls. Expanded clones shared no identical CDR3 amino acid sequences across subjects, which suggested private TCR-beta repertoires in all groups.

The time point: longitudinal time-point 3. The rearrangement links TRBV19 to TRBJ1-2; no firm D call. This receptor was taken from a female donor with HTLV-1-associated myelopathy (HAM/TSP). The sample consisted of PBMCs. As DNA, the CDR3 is TGTACCAGTAGTAGCCGACTAGGCCATGGCTACACCTTC. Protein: CTSSSRLGHGYTF.